A selection of T cell receptor beta chains follows, all from one sample in a study of cytotoxic CD8 clonotypes in ibrutinib-treated CLL. TCRdb keeps only in-frame clones here, not all; method: immunoSEQ multiplex PCR. The sample has some 130,000 clones, approximately 89% seen once. Specimen: PBMCs, collected after 12 months of ibrutinib treatment. The receptors were gathered from a human donor with chronic lymphocytic leukemia. Each CDR3 is given with its conserved first and last residue. Fields, in order: J gene, V gene, clone size, D gene, CDR3 DNA, CDR3 protein. D genes are given only for firm matches. Clone size is shown for a subset of rows, as once, few, many or a class of expanded clone.

TRBJ2-4	TRBV4-1	.	.	TGCGCCAGCAGCCAAGACCCAGACAGGTATGGAGCCAAAAACATTCAGTACTTC	CASSQDPDRYGAKNIQYF
TRBJ1-2	TRBV7-2	.	.	TGTGCCAGCAGCTTCATTGAACTCACTAACTATGGCTACACCTTC	CASSFIELTNYGYTF
TRBJ2-7	TRBV28	.	TRBD1	TGTGCCATACGACAGGGGGCAAACAACGAGCAGTACTTC	CAIRQGANNEQYF
TRBJ1-1	TRBV7-9	.	.	TGTGCCAGCAGCTCCCAACCCAGGGGTGAAGCTTTCTTT	CASSSQPRGEAFF
TRBJ1-5	TRBV7-2	.	TRBD1	TGTGCCAGCAGCTTAGGGACAGGGACCTTTAGCAATCAGCCCCAGCATTTT	CASSLGTGTFSNQPQHF
TRBJ1-6	TRBV29-1	.	TRBD1	TGCAGCGTTCGCACAGGGGGCGATAATTCACCCCTCCACTTT	CSVRTGGDNSPLHF
TRBJ2-7	TRBV4-3	once	.	TGCGCCAGCAGCCAAGATCTGGCGGGAAAGGGGTACGAGCAGTACTTC	CASSQDLAGKGYEQYF
TRBJ1-3	TRBV15	.	.	TGTGCCACCAGCACCATACAGGGCCCCATCTCTGGAAACACCATATATTTT	CATSTIQGPISGNTIYF
TRBJ2-7	TRBV5-1	.	.	TGCGCCAGCTCCGGTTGGGACGAGCAGTACTTC	CASSGWDEQYF
TRBJ2-7	TRBV6-5	.	TRBD2	TGTGCCAGCAGTTACTCGGGACTAGCGGTTTACGAGCAGTACTTC	CASSYSGLAVYEQYF
TRBJ2-1	TRBV11-2	.	.	TGTGCCAGCAGCTCCGAAGGCGGGGGCACGTCCTACAATGAGCAGTTCTTC	CASSSEGGGTSYNEQFF
TRBJ2-7	TRBV7-6	few	.	TGTGCCAGCAGCTCAGAGACAGGACCTCACATCGAGCAGTACTTC	CASSSETGPHIEQYF
TRBJ2-1	TRBV2	.	.	TGTGCCAGCAGGGGGACATCAGGTGTTAATGAGCAGTTCTTC	CASRGTSGVNEQFF
TRBJ2-7	TRBV9	.	TRBD2	TGTGCCAGCAGCCTAGGAGGGGGACCGGGACTAGCGGACTTCTACGAGCAGTACTTC	CASSLGGGPGLADFYEQYF
TRBJ2-2	TRBV5-5	.	.	TGTGCCAGCAGCGGGTTGGGGACCGGGGAGCTGTTTTTT	CASSGLGTGELFF
TRBJ2-1	TRBV5-6	.	TRBD2	TGTGCCAGCAGCTTCTCTTGGTCTAGCGGGCCTGACAATGAGCAGTTCTTC	CASSFSWSSGPDNEQFF
TRBJ2-7	TRBV7-3	.	.	TGTGCCAGCAGCTTAACGGGGGGCGACTACGAGCAGTACTTC	CASSLTGGDYEQYF
TRBJ2-7	TRBV10-3	.	.	TGTGCCATTGCCCCAGGACTGCCTCCGGTTACCTACGAGCAGTACTTC	CAIAPGLPPVTYEQYF
TRBJ2-1	TRBV19	.	TRBD2	TGTGCCAGTAGTACCGCCCCTTTAGCGGGAGTGGGGAATGAGCAGTTCTTC	CASSTAPLAGVGNEQFF
TRBJ1-1	TRBV6-5	.	.	TGTGCCAGCAGTTACTCTGTCCGGGGGAACACTGAAGCTTTCTTT	CASSYSVRGNTEAFF
TRBJ2-7	TRBV18	.	.	TGTGCCAGCTCCGCCGGCCCTTACGAGCAGTACTTC	CASSAGPYEQYF
TRBJ1-4	TRBV7-9	once	.	TGTGCCAGCAGCCCCGGGGGGGGCGGGGGAAAACTGTTTTTT	CASSPGGGGGKLFF
TRBJ1-1	TRBV7-9	.	.	TGTGCCAGCAGCTTAGGGGCGGGGGCTGAAGTGACTGAAGCTTTCTTT	CASSLGAGAEVTEAFF
TRBJ2-2	TRBV6-1	.	.	TGTGCCAGCGGGGAAGGGTTCGGAGACCCCCCAGGCGGGGAGCTGTTTTTT	CASGEGFGDPPGGELFF
TRBJ2-5	TRBV11-2	.	.	TGTGCCAGCGGACAAGAGACCCAGTACTTC	CASGQETQYF
TRBJ2-3	TRBV10-3	.	.	TGTGCCATCAGTGGATCCCCAGATACGCAGTATTTT	CAISGSPDTQYF
TRBJ2-3	TRBV9	.	TRBD2	TGTGCCAGCAGCCCGAGTCCAAGCGGGAGGGCAGGAGATACGCAGTATTTT	CASSPSPSGRAGDTQYF
TRBJ2-1	TRBV13	.	.	TGTGCCAGCAGCTTTAAGCCAAACCTGAGGTACAATGAGCAGTTCTTC	CASSFKPNLRYNEQFF
TRBJ2-7	TRBV6-5	.	TRBD2	TGTGCCAGCGGAAGGCGGGAGGGGTACGAGCAGTACTTC	CASGRREGYEQYF
TRBJ2-7	TRBV5-1	.	.	TGCGCCAGCAGCTTGGACCTACTAGGTACCTCCTACGAGCAGTACTTC	CASSLDLLGTSYEQYF
TRBJ2-5	TRBV19	.	.	TGTGCCAGTAGTACTGGTCTGCAAGAGACCCAGTACTTC	CASSTGLQETQYF
TRBJ2-5	TRBV27	.	.	TGTGCCAGCAGTTTCGTCGGGGGCGGAGAGACCCAGTACTTC	CASSFVGGGETQYF
TRBJ2-5	TRBV5-1	.	TRBD2	TGCGCCAGCAGCCTCGTCGGGGGGTACCAAGAGACCCAGTACTTC	CASSLVGGYQETQYF
TRBJ1-5	TRBV19	.	.	TGTGCCAGTAGTATTAACAGTTATCAGCCCCAGCATTTT	CASSINSYQPQHF
TRBJ2-7	TRBV5-1	.	TRBD2	TGCGCCAGCAGCGCCGGACTAGCGGGTCTATACGAGCAGTACTTC	CASSAGLAGLYEQYF
TRBJ2-2	TRBV5-1	.	TRBD1	TGCGCCAGCACAGAAGGGGGCTACACCGGGGAGCTGTTTTTT	CASTEGGYTGELFF
TRBJ1-1	TRBV29-1	.	.	TGCAGCGTTGAAGAGGGCAAATCTGAAGCTTTCTTT	CSVEEGKSEAFF
TRBJ1-3	TRBV7-9	.	.	TGTGCCAGCAGCTTACGCGAAAACACCATATATTTT	CASSLRENTIYF
TRBJ1-1	TRBV29-1	.	TRBD1	TGCAGCGTTTCTAAGGACAGGGAGGCTGAAGCTTTCTTT	CSVSKDREAEAFF
TRBJ1-1	TRBV7-2	.	.	TGTGCCAGCAGCTTTGGCGTTGGGGGGACCACTGAAGCTTTCTTT	CASSFGVGGTTEAFF
TRBJ2-5	TRBV19	.	.	TGTGCCAGTAGCCCGACTATTTACGGGAGAGAGGATGGATTCCAAGAGACCCAGTACTTC	CASSPTIYGREDGFQETQYF